This TCR beta chain was sequenced in a study of cytomegalovirus exposure and HLA in healthy donors. General study points: Later analysis identified a missense DCLRE1C variant that was linked to TCR beta V- and J-gene trimming. A later analysis by the authors found several of the most significant clusters apparently linked to common viral pathogens.

Trimming shortened V by 0 bases and J by 10 bases, and 7 bases separated the two germline ends. The CDR3 spans 12 residues. Germline V gives CDR1 SGHDN, CDR2 FVKESK. PCR primers comprised 60 Vbeta and 13 Jbeta primers. Study processing details: Later, 80 million or so unique TCR beta chains were counted in an analysis, and roughly 11 million of them were shared. Sequencing was performed with immunoSEQ multiplex PCR; in TCRdb, only in-frame clones are kept and a portion is missing. V, J and clone size derive from that table, while D and trimming were established from the DNA sequence. The data hold around 81,000 clones, with 55% to 75% observed a single time. Turning to this clone: Its antigen remains unidentified.

The chain joins TRBV14 to TRBJ2-1; no definite D call. This clonotype was sampled from a young man in good health and CMV-seropositive. The source material was PBMCs. CDR3 in amino acids: CASSQDYREQFF. CDR3 coding DNA: TGTGCCAGCAGCCAAGATTATAGAGAGCAGTTCTTC. The full variable domain, with the rest looked up from reference TRBV14 and TRBJ2-1, is EAGVTQFPSHSVIEKGQTVTLRCDPISGHDNLYWYRRVMGKEIKFLLHFVKESKQDESGMPNNRFLAERTGGTYSTLKVQPAELEDSGVYFCASSQDYREQFFGPGTRLTVL.